The TCR beta chain under discussion was sequenced for a study of T cell responses to AZD1222 COVID-19 vaccine. Study-level points and caveats: In all cases, repertoires were sampled only after the peak T cell response.

This clone appeared once. Its antigen is not known. Clones were sequenced by immunoSEQ multiplex PCR, and TCRdb holds only the in-frame ones, with some missing. The sample has about 220,000 clones; 90% to 95% are singletons. The V gene end was trimmed by 5 bases and the J gene end by 4 bases; junction bases not matched to a gene: 6. The germline V gene encodes CDR1 SGHTA and CDR2 FQGNSA. The CDR3 has 15 residues. The clonotype comes from an adult in good health. The chain recombines TRBV7-2 with TRBJ1-3; TRBD1 matches 9 bases. Sequenced here: peripheral blood, sampled on day 0 of MenACWY control vaccination. CDR3 DNA: TGTGCCAGCAGCGAACAGGGGGCAGGAGGAAACACCATATATTTT. Protein: CASSEQGAGGNTIYF. Complete variable domain (other parts from reference TRBV7-2 and TRBJ1-3): GAGVSQSPSNKVTEKGKDVELRCDPISGHTALYWYRQSLGQGLEFLIYFQGNSAPDKSGLPSDRFSAERTGGSVSTLTIQRTQQEDSAVYLCASSEQGAGGNTIYFGEGSWLTVV.